This T cell receptor beta chain appears in the sequencing data of a study of blood T cell repertoires in COVID-19. V trimming: 6 bases; J trimming: 6 bases; junction bases outside the gene matches: 7. This CDR3 spans 13 amino acids. The assay was immunoSEQ multiplex PCR, and TCRdb's table has in-frame clones only and misses some. The sample consists of about 240,000 clones, 87% of them appearing once. Source material: peripheral blood. The chain links TRBV12-3 or TRBV12-4 to TRBJ1-2, with 7 bases identical to TRBD1. The clonotype originates from a man aged 60-69 years who had recovered from COVID-19. CDR3 nucleotides: TGTGCCAGCAGCAACCACGGGACAGATGGCTACACCTTC. Translated: CASSNHGTDGYTF.